This is a list of T cell receptor beta chains from one sample in a study of cytomegalovirus exposure and HLA in healthy donors. Produced via immunoSEQ multiplex PCR; TCRdb's table is partial and in-frame only. The top ten hold around 8.6% of the sample, which has about 240,000 clones, around 81% seen once. The sample comprised PBMCs. The receptors derive from a woman aged 55-69 years in good health and CMV-seropositive. The CDR3 runs from the conserved cysteine through the conserved F or W.

v_gene: TRBV9
j_gene: TRBJ2-3
CDR3aa: CASSPRDTARSTDTQYF

v_gene: TRBV7-2
j_gene: TRBJ2-7
CDR3aa: CASSISGQHYEQYF

v_gene: TRBV7-7
j_gene: TRBJ2-5
CDR3aa: CASSPRAGGGETQYF

v_gene: TRBV14
j_gene: TRBJ1-1
CDR3aa: CASSLGRGTEAFF

v_gene: TRBV6-1
j_gene: TRBJ1-4
CDR3aa: CATSGTGYGEKLFF

v_gene: TRBV12-5
j_gene: TRBJ1-1
CDR3aa: CASGLLQGPGGITEAFF

v_gene: TRBV28
j_gene: TRBJ2-7
CDR3aa: CASSSETRMGYF

v_gene: TRBV4-1
j_gene: TRBJ1-1
CDR3aa: CASSQQGGFTEAFF

v_gene: TRBV30
j_gene: TRBJ1-5
CDR3aa: CAWSSAVSNQPQHF

v_gene: TRBV27
j_gene: TRBJ2-7
CDR3aa: CASRVTTGSYEQYF

v_gene: TRBV15
j_gene: TRBJ1-1
CDR3aa: CATSREMGAGDTEAFF

v_gene: TRBV6-1
j_gene: TRBJ2-7
CDR3aa: CASSEMGQPNYEQYF

v_gene: TRBV10-3
j_gene: TRBJ1-1
CDR3aa: CAISRDSLLNTEAFF

v_gene: TRBV2
j_gene: TRBJ2-7
CDR3aa: CATGGIDYEQYF

v_gene: TRBV6-5
j_gene: -
CDR3aa: CASSYGGVSYEQYF

v_gene: TRBV30
j_gene: TRBJ2-7
CDR3aa: CAWTAECVEQYF

v_gene: TRBV4-1
j_gene: TRBJ1-1
CDR3aa: CASSRGDRNTEAFF

v_gene: TRBV5-1
j_gene: TRBJ2-1
CDR3aa: CASSLGTSGRLSYNEQFF

v_gene: TRBV5-1
j_gene: TRBJ2-2
CDR3aa: CASSLEMGTRDTGELFF

v_gene: TRBV9
j_gene: TRBJ2-5
CDR3aa: CASSVGGGMGETQYF

v_gene: TRBV5-1
j_gene: TRBJ1-4
CDR3aa: CASSLAGGAGTNEKLFF

v_gene: TRBV10-3
j_gene: TRBJ2-3
CDR3aa: CAISQTGGYTDTQYF

v_gene: TRBV4-2
j_gene: TRBJ2-3
CDR3aa: CASSHSALVTTDTQYF

v_gene: TRBV2
j_gene: TRBJ2-1
CDR3aa: CASKGTIGGEQFF

v_gene: TRBV13
j_gene: TRBJ2-3
CDR3aa: CASSRDRVISDTQYF

v_gene: TRBV6-5
j_gene: TRBJ2-2
CDR3aa: CASSYPSGPDTGELFF

v_gene: TRBV6-5
j_gene: TRBJ1-1
CDR3aa: CASSYGGTTEAFF

v_gene: TRBV18
j_gene: TRBJ2-1
CDR3aa: CASSPRDSLNEQFF

v_gene: TRBV7-9
j_gene: TRBJ2-7
CDR3aa: CASSPGLALEQYF

v_gene: TRBV11-2
j_gene: TRBJ2-7
CDR3aa: CASSLGRTVTYEQYF

v_gene: TRBV7-9
j_gene: TRBJ2-1
CDR3aa: CASSLQGAEQFF

v_gene: TRBV19
j_gene: TRBJ1-4
CDR3aa: CASSNARTTNEKLFF

v_gene: TRBV6-5
j_gene: TRBJ1-5
CDR3aa: CASSDLGQGSAQHF

v_gene: TRBV25-1
j_gene: TRBJ2-7
CDR3aa: CASTGRAYEQYF

v_gene: TRBV19
j_gene: TRBJ1-2
CDR3aa: CASSIRDSQGYGYTF

v_gene: TRBV4-2
j_gene: TRBJ2-3
CDR3aa: CASSQQVDTDTQYF

v_gene: TRBV7-9
j_gene: TRBJ1-4
CDR3aa: CASSRQGFVEKLFF

v_gene: TRBV4-1
j_gene: TRBJ2-7
CDR3aa: CASSPLAGSYEQYF

v_gene: TRBV6-5
j_gene: TRBJ1-3
CDR3aa: CASSLYSGNTIYF

v_gene: TRBV4-2
j_gene: TRBJ1-5
CDR3aa: CASSQEVAGQPQHF

v_gene: TRBV5-4
j_gene: TRBJ2-1
CDR3aa: CASSPGTSGSWGNEQFF

v_gene: TRBV19
j_gene: TRBJ2-1
CDR3aa: CASSIALQGNEQFF

v_gene: TRBV28
j_gene: TRBJ2-2
CDR3aa: CASSPLAAGELFF

v_gene: TRBV5-8
j_gene: TRBJ1-4
CDR3aa: CASSLGRYATNEKLFF

v_gene: TRBV15
j_gene: TRBJ2-2
CDR3aa: CATSREGYTGELFF

v_gene: TRBV5-1
j_gene: TRBJ2-7
CDR3aa: CASRSTGTTDGQYF

v_gene: TRBV6-1
j_gene: TRBJ1-1
CDR3aa: CASSGMGLNTEAFF

v_gene: TRBV7-3
j_gene: TRBJ2-2
CDR3aa: CASSSSGRGELFF

v_gene: TRBV27
j_gene: TRBJ2-6
CDR3aa: CASSFRSGANVLTF

v_gene: TRBV7-3
j_gene: TRBJ2-6
CDR3aa: CASSSRGGANVLTF

v_gene: TRBV6-1
j_gene: TRBJ1-1
CDR3aa: CASSESGGDTEAFF

v_gene: TRBV10-3
j_gene: TRBJ2-5
CDR3aa: CAISGPGRETQYF

v_gene: TRBV5-4
j_gene: TRBJ2-2
CDR3aa: CASSLAGVPTGELFF

v_gene: TRBV6-5
j_gene: TRBJ2-5
CDR3aa: CASRRGGQETQYF

v_gene: TRBV11-2
j_gene: TRBJ2-1
CDR3aa: CASSLDDLAGPSYNEQFF

v_gene: TRBV7-9
j_gene: TRBJ2-7
CDR3aa: CASSRGPSSGIPEQYF

v_gene: TRBV5-1
j_gene: TRBJ2-3
CDR3aa: CASSPPGGSDTQYF